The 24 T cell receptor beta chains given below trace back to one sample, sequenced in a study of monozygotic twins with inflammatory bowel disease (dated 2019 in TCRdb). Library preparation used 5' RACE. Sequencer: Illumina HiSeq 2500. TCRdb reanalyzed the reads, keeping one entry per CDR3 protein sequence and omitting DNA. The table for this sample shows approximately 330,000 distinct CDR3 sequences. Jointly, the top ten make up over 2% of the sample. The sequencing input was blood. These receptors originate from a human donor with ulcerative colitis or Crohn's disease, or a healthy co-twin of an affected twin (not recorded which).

CDR3: CASSPGWDSPLHF. This chain joins TRBV3-1 and TRBJ1-6. This CDR3 has 13 residues. Looked up from germline, CDR1 is LGHDT and CDR2 is YNNKEL (reference sequence).

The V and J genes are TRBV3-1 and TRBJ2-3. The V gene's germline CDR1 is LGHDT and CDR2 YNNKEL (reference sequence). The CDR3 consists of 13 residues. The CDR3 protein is CASSQSGSDTQYF.

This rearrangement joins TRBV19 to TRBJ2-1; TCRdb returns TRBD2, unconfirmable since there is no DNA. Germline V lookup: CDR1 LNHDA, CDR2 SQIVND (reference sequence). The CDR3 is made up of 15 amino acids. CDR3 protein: CVSSIGEQAYNEQFF.

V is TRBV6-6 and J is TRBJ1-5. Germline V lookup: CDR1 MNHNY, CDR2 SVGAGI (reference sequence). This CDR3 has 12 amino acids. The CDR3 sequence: CASRVFRQPQHF.

The chain's CDR3 is CASGAGQGRDTQYF. V gene TRBV5-1 combines with J gene TRBJ2-3; the TRBD1 assignment by TCRdb is unverifiable without DNA. Germline V gene sequence: CDR1 SGHRS, CDR2 YFSETQ. CDR3 length: 14 residues.

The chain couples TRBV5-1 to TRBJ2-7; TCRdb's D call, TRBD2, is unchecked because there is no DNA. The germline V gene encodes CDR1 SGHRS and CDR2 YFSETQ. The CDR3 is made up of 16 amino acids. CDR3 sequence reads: CASSSHPRDSSYEQYF.

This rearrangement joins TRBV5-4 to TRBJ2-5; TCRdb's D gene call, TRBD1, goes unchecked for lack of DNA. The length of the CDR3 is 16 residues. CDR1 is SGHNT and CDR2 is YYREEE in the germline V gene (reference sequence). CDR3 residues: CASSPTRQGRGETQYF.

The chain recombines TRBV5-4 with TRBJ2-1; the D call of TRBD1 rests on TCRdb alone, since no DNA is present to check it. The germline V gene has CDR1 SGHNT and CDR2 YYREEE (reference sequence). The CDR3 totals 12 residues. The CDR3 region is CASSPRGSEQFF.

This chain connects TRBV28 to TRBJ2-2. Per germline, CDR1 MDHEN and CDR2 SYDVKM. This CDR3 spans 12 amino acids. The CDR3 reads CASSLVGVELFF.

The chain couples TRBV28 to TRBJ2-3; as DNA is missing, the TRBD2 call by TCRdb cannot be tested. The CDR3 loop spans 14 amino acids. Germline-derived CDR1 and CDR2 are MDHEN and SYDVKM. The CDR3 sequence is CASSLPSSTYTQYF.

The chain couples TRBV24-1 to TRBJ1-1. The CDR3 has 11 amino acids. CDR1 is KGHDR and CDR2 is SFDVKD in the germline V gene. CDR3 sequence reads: CATSNGFEAFF.

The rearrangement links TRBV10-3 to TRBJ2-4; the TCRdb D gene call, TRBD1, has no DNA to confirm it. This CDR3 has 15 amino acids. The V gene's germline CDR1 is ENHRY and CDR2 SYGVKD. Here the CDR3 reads CAISGNGTGDGIQYF.

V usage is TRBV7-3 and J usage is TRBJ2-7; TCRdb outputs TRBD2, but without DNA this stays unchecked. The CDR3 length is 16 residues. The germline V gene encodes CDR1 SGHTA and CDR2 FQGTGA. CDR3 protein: CASSQSAAVLGYEQYF.

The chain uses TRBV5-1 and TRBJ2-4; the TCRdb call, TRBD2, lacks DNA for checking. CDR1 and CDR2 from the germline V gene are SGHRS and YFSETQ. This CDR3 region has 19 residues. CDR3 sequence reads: CASSLEASGDLLAKNIQYF. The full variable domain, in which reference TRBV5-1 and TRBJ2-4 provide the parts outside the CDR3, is KAGVTQTPRYLIKTRGQQVTLSCSPISGHRSVSWYQQTPGQGLQFLFEYFSETQRNKGNFPGRFSGRQFSNSRSEMNVSTLELGDSALYLCASSLEASGDLLAKNIQYFGAGTRLSVL.

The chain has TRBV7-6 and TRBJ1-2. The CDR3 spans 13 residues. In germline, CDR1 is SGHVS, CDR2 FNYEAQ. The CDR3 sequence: CASSFSGPVGYTF.

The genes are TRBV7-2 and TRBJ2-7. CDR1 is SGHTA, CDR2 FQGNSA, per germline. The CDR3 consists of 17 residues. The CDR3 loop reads CASSLIGLARSSGEQYF.

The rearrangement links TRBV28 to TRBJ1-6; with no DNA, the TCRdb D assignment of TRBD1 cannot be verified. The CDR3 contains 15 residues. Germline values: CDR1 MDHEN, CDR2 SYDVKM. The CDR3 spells CASSPGVGVDSPLHF.

CDR3: CASSLLAGRIDLTTGELFF. The J gene is TRBJ2-2, the V gene TRBV5-1; TCRdb lists TRBD2, though no DNA is available to test this call. The germline gives CDR1 SGHRS, CDR2 YFSETQ. The CDR3 sequence is 19 residues long.

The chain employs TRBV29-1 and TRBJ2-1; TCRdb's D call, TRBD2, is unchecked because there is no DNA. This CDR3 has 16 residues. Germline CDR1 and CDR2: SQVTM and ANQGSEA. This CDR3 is CSVEEPQRESYNEQFF.

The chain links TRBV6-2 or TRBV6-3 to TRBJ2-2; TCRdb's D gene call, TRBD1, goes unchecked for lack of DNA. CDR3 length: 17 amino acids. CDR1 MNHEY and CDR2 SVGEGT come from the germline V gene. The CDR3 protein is CASSYEVDSANTGELFF.

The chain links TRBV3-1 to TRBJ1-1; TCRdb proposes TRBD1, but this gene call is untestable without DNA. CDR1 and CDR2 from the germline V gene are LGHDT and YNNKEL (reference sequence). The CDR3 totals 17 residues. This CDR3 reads CASSPWTGRMGSTEAFF. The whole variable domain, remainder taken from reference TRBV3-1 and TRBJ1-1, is DTAVSQTPKYLVTQMGNDKSIKCEQNLGHDTMYWYKQDSKKFLKIMFSYNNKELIINETVPNRFSPKSPDKAHLNLHINSLELGDSAVYFCASSPWTGRMGSTEAFFGQGTRLTVV.

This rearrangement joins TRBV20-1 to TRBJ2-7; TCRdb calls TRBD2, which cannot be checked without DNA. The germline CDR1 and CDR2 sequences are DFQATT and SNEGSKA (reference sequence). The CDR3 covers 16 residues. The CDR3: CSASGTSGSTSYEQYF.

CDR3: CASSLDEGSGNTIYF. The gene calls are TRBV5-1 and TRBJ1-3; the D call of TRBD1 rests on TCRdb alone, since no DNA is present to check it. The germline V gene encodes CDR1 SGHRS and CDR2 YFSETQ. This CDR3 region has 15 residues.

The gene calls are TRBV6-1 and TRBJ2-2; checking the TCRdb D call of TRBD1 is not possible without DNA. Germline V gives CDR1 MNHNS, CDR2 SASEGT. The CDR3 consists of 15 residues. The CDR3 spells CASSLDRAVTGELFF.